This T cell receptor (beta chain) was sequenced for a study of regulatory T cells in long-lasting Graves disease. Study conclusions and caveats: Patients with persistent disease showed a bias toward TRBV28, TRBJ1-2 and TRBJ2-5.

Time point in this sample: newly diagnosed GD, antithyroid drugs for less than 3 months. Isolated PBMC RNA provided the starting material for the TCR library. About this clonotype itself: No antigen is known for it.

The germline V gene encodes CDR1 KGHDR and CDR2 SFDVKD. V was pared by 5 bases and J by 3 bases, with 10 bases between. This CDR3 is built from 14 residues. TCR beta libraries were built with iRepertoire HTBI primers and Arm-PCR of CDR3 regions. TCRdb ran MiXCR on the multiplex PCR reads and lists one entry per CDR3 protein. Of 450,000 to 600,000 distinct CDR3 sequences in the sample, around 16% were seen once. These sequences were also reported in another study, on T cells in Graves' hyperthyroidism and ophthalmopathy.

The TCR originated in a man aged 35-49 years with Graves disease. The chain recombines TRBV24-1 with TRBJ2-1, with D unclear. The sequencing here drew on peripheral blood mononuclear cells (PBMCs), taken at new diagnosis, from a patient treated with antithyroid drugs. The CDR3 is CATSVPDGYNEQFF. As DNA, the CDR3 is TGTGCCACCAGTGTCCCGGACGGCTACAATGAGCAGTTCTTC.